This T cell receptor (beta chain) appears in the sequencing data of a study of T cells in Graves' hyperthyroidism and ophthalmopathy. This clonotype was seen just once. An end of the junction does not agree with germline; a read error may underlie this. Amplification of TCR beta CDR3 regions used RNA as the template. Using the HTBI primer set, a first-round RT-PCR was run on the TCR CDR3. MiXCR, run by TCRdb on the multiplex PCR reads, gives a single entry per CDR3 protein. Among 550,000 to 650,000 distinct CDR3 sequences, approximately 14% were seen once, and the ten largest hold roughly 13%. The hyperthyroidism patients had all been newly diagnosed, and their disease duration was under 2 months. Their ages ranged from 18 to 65 years. This CDR3 has 13 residues. Germline CDR1 and CDR2: MNHGY and SVAAGI.

The TCR originated in a woman in her forties with Graves' hyperthyroidism. This chain uses TRBV6-9 with TRBJ2-5, with a possible D match to TRBD2 (5 bases). The sequenced sample was blood. The chain's CDR3 is CASSLIPWETQCF. The CDR3 DNA follows: TGTGCCAGCAGTTTAATACCGTGGGAGACCCAGTGCTTC.